This TCR beta chain was identified in a study of shared clonotypes between healthy human individuals. Overall study: Researchers drew samples from a couple of women and a few men aged 18 to 49. Study-level results: Researchers found naive subsets generally carried larger estimated richness than memory subsets.

V lost 8 bases to trimming and J lost 7 bases; unmatched junction nucleotides: 14. CDR1 is SGHVS and CDR2 is FNYEAQ in the germline V gene. This CDR3 comprises 16 residues. Naive CD45RA+ and memory CD45RA-negative subsets were split from CD4+ cells. Here immunoSEQ multiplex PCR was the method, and the copy in TCRdb shows in-frame clones only, minus some. Altogether about 1.5 million clones are present, around 98% being singletons, with the ten largest covering roughly 0.4%. With regard to this clone: Its antigen remains unidentified.

Material for sequencing was naive CD4+ T cells sorted from blood. The subset here: CD45RA+ positively selected. This TCR came from a man aged 25 to 40 in good health. This chain links TRBV7-6 with TRBJ2-1, with TRBD2 identical over 10 bases. In DNA form, the CDR3 reads TGTGCCAGCGGTCTATTACTAGCGGGAAACAGTAATGAGCAGTTCTTC. This codes for CASGLLLAGNSNEQFF.